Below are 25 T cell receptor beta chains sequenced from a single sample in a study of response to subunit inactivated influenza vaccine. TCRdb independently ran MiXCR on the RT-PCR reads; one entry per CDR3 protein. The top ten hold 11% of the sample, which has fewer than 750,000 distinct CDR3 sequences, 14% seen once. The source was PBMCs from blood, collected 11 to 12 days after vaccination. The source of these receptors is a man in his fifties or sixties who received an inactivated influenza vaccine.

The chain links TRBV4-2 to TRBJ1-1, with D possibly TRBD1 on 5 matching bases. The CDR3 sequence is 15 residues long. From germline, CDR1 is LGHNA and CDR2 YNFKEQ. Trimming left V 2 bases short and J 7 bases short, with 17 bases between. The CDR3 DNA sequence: TGTGCCAGCAGCCAATCGCTAGTGGGGCCTGATGAAGCTTTCTTT. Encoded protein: CASSQSLVGPDEAFF.

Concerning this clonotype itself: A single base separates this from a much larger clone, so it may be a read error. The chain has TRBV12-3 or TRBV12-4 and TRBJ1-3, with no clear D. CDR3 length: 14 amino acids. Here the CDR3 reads CASSFGVSGNTIHF. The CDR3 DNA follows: TGTGCCAGCAGTTTTGGGGTGTCTGGAAACACCATACATTTT.

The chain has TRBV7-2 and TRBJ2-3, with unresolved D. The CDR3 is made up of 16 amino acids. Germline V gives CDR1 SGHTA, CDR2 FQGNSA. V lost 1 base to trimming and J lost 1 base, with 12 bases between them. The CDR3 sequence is CASSLVSVVGTDTQYF. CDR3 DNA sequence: TGTGCCAGCAGCTTAGTTTCGGTGGTGGGCACAGATACGCAGTATTTT. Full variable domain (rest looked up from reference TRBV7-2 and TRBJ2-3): GAGVSQSPSNKVTEKGKDVELRCDPISGHTALYWYRQSLGQGLEFLIYFQGNSAPDKSGLPSDRFSAERTGGSVSTLTIQRTQQEDSAVYLCASSLVSVVGTDTQYFGPGTRLTVL.

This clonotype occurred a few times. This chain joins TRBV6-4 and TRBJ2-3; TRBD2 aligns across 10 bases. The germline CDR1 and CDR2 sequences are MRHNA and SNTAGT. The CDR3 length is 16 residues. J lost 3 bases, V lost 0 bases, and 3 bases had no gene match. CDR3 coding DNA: TGTGCCAGCAGTGACTCGGGTAGCGGGAGGACAGATACGCAGTATTTT. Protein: CASSDSGSGRTDTQYF.

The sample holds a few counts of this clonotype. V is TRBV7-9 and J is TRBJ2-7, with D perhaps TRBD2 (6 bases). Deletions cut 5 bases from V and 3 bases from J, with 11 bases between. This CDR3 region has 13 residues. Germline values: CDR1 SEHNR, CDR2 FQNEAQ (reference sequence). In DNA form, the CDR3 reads TGTGCCAGCAGCAAAGCGGGTGTCTACGAGCAGTACTTC. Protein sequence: CASSKAGVYEQYF. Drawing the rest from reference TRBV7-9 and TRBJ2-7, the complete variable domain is DTGVSQNPRHKITKRGQNVTFRCDPISEHNRLYWYRQTLGQGPEFLTYFQNEAQLEKSRLLSDRFSAERPKGSFSTLEIQRTEQGDSAMYLCASSKAGVYEQYFGPGTRLTVT.

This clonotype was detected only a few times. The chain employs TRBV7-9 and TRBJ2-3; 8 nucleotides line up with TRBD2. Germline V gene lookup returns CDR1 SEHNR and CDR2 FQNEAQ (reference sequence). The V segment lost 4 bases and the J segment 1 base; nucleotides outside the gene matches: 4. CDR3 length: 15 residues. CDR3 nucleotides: TGTGCCAGCAGCTCCGGACTAGCCCGCACAGATACGCAGTATTTT. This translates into CASSSGLARTDTQYF. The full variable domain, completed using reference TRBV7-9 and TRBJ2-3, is DTGVSQNPRHKITKRGQNVTFRCDPISEHNRLYWYRQTLGQGPEFLTYFQNEAQLEKSRLLSDRFSAERPKGSFSTLEIQRTEQGDSAMYLCASSSGLARTDTQYFGPGTRLTVL.

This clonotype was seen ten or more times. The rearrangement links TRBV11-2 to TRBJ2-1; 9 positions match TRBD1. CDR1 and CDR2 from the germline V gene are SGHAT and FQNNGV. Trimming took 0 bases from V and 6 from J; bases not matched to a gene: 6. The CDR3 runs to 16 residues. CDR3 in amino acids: CASSLDPSGQGNEQFF. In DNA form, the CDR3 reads TGTGCCAGCAGCTTAGATCCTTCGGGACAGGGCAATGAGCAGTTCTTC.

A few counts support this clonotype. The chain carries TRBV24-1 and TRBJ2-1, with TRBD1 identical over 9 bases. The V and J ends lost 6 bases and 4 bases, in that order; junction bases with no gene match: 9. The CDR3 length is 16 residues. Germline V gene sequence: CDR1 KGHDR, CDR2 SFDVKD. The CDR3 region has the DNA TGTGCCACCAGTAGCAACAGGGGGCGAAGGTACAATGAGCAGTTCTTC. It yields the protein CATSSNRGRRYNEQFF.

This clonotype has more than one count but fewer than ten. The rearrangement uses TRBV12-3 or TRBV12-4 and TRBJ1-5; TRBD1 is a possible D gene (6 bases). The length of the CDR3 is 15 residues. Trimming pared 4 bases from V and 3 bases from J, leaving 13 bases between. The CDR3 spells CASSSQQGINQPQHF. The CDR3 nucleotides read TGTGCCAGCAGTTCCCAACAGGGTATCAATCAGCCCCAGCATTTT.

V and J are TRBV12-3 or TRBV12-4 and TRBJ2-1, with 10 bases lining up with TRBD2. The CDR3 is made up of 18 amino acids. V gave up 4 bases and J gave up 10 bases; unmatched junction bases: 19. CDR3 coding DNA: TGTGCCAGCAGTTCAACTTACATAGCGGGGGGTCCTCTGTTCGAGCAGTTCTTC. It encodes CASSSTYIAGGPLFEQFF.

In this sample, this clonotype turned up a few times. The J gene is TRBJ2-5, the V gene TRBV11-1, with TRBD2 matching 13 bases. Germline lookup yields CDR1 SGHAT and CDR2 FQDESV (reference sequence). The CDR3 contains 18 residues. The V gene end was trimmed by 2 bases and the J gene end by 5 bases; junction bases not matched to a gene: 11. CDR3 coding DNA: TGTGCCAGCAGCTTAAACCCGGGACTAGCGGGGAGGACGGAGACCCAGTACTTC. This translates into CASSLNPGLAGRTETQYF. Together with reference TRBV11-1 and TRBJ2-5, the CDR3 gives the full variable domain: EAEVAQSPRYKITEKSQAVAFWCDPISGHATLYWYRQILGQGPELLVQFQDESVVDDSQLPKDRFSAERLKGVDSTLKIQPAELGDSAMYLCASSLNPGLAGRTETQYFGPGTRLLVL.

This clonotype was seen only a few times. The CDR3 loop is CASSLAPPAGWNNEQFF. CDR3 DNA: TGTGCCAGCAGCTTAGCGCCCCCGGCAGGGTGGAACAATGAGCAGTTCTTC. This rearrangement joins TRBV7-6 to TRBJ2-1; D might be TRBD1 (5 bases). V lost 0 bases and J lost 5, with 17 bases in between. Germline CDR1 is SGHVS and CDR2 is FNYEAQ. This CDR3 contains 17 residues.

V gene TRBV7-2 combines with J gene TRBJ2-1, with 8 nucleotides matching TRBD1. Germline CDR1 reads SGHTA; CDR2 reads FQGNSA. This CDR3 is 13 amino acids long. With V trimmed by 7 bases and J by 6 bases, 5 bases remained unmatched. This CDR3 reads CASTGQAGNEQFF. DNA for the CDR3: TGTGCCAGCACGGGACAGGCCGGCAATGAGCAGTTCTTC. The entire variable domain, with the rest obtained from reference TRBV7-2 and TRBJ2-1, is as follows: GAGVSQSPSNKVTEKGKDVELRCDPISGHTALYWYRQSLGQGLEFLIYFQGNSAPDKSGLPSDRFSAERTGGSVSTLTIQRTQQEDSAVYLCASTGQAGNEQFFGPGTRLTVL.

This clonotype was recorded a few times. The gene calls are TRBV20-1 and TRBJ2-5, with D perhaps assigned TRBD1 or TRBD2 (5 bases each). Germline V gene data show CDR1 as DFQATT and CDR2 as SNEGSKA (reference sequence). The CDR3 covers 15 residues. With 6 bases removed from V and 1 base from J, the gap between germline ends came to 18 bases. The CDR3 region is CSAAGATGSQETQYF. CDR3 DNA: TGCAGTGCGGCCGGGGCTACAGGAAGCCAAGAGACCCAGTACTTC.

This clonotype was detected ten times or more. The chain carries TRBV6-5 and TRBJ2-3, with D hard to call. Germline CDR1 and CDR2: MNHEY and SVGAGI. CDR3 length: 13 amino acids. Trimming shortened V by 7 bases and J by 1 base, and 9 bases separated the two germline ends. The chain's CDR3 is CASIAPGTDTQYF. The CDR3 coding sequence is TGTGCCAGCATCGCCCCTGGCACAGATACGCAGTATTTT.

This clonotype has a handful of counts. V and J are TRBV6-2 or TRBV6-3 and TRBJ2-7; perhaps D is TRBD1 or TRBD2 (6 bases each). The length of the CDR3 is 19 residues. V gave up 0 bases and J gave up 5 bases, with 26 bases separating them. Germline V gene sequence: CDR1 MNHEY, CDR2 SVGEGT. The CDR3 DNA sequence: TGTGCCAGCAGTTACTCGAGGGTACAGGCAGGGACACTAGCCGACGAGCAGTACTTC. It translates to CASSYSRVQAGTLADEQYF.

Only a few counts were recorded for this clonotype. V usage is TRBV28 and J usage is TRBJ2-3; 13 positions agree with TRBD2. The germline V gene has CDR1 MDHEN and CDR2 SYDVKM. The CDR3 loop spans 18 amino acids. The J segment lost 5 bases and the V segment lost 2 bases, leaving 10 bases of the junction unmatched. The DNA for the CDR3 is TGTGCCAGCAGTTTAACCCCTCTACTAGCGGGGGGGATAGATACGCAGTATTTT. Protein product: CASSLTPLLAGGIDTQYF.

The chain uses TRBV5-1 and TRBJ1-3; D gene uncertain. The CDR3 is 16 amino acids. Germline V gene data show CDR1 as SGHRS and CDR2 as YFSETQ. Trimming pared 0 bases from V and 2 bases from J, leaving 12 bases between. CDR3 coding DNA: TGCGCCAGCAGCTTGGATACCAGCCCAACTGGAAACACCATATATTTT. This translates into CASSLDTSPTGNTIYF.

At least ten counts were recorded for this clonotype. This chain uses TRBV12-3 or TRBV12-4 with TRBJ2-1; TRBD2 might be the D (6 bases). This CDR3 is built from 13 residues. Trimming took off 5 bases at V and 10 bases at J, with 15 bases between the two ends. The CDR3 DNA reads TGTGCCAGCAGTGCCGGGGGTGCAGGGGAGCAGTTCTTC. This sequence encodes CASSAGGAGEQFF.

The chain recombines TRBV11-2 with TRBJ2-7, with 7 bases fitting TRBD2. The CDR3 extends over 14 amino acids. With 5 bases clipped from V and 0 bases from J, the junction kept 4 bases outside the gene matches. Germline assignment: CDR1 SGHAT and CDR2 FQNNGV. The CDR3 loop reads CASSRAGSSYEQYF. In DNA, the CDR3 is TGTGCCAGCAGCCGAGCGGGGAGCTCCTACGAGCAGTACTTC.

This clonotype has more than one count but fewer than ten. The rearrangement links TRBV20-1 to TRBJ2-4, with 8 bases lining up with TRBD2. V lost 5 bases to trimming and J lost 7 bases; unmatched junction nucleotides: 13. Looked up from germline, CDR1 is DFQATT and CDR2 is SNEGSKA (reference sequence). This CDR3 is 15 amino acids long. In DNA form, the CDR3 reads TGCAGTGCTGAGCCCTCCGGGGGGGTAGGGAACATTCAGTACTTC. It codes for CSAEPSGGVGNIQYF.

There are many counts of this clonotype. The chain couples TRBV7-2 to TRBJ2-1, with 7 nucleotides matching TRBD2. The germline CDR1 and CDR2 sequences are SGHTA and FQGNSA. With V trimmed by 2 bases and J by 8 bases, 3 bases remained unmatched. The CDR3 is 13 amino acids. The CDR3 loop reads CASSLREGDEQFF. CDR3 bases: TGTGCCAGCAGCTTAAGGGAGGGCGATGAGCAGTTCTTC.

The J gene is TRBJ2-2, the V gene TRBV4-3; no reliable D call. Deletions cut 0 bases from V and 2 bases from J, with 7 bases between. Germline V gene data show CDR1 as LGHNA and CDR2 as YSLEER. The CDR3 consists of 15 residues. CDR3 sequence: CASSQDRPNTGELFF. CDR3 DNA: TGCGCCAGCAGCCAAGATCGACCTAACACCGGGGAGCTGTTTTTT.

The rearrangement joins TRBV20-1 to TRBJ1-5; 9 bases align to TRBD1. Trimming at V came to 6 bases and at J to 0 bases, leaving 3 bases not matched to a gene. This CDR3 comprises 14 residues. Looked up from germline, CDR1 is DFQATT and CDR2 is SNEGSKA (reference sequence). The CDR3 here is CSAGQGNSNQPQHF. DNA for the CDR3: TGCAGTGCCGGACAGGGGAATAGCAATCAGCCCCAGCATTTT.

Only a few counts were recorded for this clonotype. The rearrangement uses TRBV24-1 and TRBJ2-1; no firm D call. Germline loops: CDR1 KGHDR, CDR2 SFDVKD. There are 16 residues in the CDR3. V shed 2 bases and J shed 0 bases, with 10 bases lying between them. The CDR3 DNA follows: TGTGCCACCAGTGATTCCGGCCCCGGCTCCTACAATGAGCAGTTCTTC. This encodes CATSDSGPGSYNEQFF.